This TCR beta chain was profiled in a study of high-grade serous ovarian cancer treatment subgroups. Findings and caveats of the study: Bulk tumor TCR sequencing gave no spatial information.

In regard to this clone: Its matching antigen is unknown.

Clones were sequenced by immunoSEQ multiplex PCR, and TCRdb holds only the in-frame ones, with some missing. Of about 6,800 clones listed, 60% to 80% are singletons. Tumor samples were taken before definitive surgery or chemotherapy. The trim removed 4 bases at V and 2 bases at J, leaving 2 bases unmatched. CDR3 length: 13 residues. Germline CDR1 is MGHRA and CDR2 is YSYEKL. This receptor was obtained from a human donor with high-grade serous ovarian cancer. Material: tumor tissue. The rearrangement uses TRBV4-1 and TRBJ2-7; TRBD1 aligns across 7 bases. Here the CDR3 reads CASSRGQAYEQYF. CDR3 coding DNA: TGCGCCAGCAGCCGCGGACAGGCCTACGAGCAGTACTTC.